The present T cell receptor beta chain was sequenced within a study of T cells in tuberculosis (dated by TCRdb to 2017 to 2018). About the full investigation: In the study, CD1B tetramers and high-throughput TCR immunosequencing were combined to characterize T cells specific for the mycobacterial lipid antigen glucose monomycolate (GMM). Overall results and qualifications from the work: T cells that bind the CD1B-GMM tetramer with low affinity may have been missed by the stringent sort gate.

TCR-alpha and TCR-beta chains were sequenced unpaired, so chain pairing information was not available. The immunoSEQ multiplex PCR assay was used to generate TCR libraries, with TCR-beta and/or TCR-alpha/delta assays applied to each sample. The amplified TCR libraries were sequenced on the Illumina high-throughput platform. Under the source paper's analysis protocol: Clustering and dimensionality reduction relied on pairwise TCRdist distances among GMM-specific receptors from T cells that were either sorted ex vivo or expanded in vitro. Sequence motifs defined by gene usage and CDR3 content were checked for enrichment by comparing tetramer-positive and tetramer-negative populations. TCRdb re-hosts the immuneACCESS table, in-frame sequences only. Its copies lack some clones; in the studies checked, an unresolved V gene accounts for under half of them, and the cause for the rest is not known. V and J calls plus clone size are reproduced from that table; the DNA served to infer D and trimming. This sample comprises approximately 100,000 clones, approximately 91% of them detected only once. The top ten clones comprise 1.5% to 2% of the sample.

To note about this clone: Qualities for individual bases were not recorded, and no much larger clone is one base off.

Thawed, overnight-rested PBMC were stained with GMM-loaded CD1B tetramer, a Live/Dead dye and anti-CD3, then sorted on a FACS Aria II. CD1B tetramers were loaded with C32 glucose monomycolate purified from Rhodococcus equi. Before cryopreservation, the PBMC used for tetramer sorting had been depleted of CD14-expressing monocytes as part of a separate study. From each donor, approximately 100,000 tetramer-negative cells were sorted and analyzed together with the tetramer-positive cells. GMM-loaded CD1B tetramers were used to sort antigen-specific T cells from four healthy South African adults. The CDR3 spans 15 residues, from the cysteine through the phenylalanine. Just the 45-base CDR3 DNA is kept, in frame starting at base 1. The junction shows trimming of 8 bases on V and 0 bases on J, plus 16 bases between the germline ends. CDR1 and CDR2, per the germline V gene (reference sequence), are MNHEY and SMNVEV.

Material for sequencing was CD1b-GMM tetramer-negative cells sorted from PBMCs. This specimen's cell subset or site label, per the study, means: T cells not binding CD1B-GMM tetramer, sorted from same donor. The sequence was collected from an adult woman with latent tuberculosis. The sequence is built from TRBV27 and TRBJ1-2, with an unclear D gene assignment. The nucleotide sequence reads as follows: TGTGCCAGCCTTAAATCATGGGCCTCTAACTATGGCTACACCTTC. This sequence encodes CASLKSWASNYGYTF.